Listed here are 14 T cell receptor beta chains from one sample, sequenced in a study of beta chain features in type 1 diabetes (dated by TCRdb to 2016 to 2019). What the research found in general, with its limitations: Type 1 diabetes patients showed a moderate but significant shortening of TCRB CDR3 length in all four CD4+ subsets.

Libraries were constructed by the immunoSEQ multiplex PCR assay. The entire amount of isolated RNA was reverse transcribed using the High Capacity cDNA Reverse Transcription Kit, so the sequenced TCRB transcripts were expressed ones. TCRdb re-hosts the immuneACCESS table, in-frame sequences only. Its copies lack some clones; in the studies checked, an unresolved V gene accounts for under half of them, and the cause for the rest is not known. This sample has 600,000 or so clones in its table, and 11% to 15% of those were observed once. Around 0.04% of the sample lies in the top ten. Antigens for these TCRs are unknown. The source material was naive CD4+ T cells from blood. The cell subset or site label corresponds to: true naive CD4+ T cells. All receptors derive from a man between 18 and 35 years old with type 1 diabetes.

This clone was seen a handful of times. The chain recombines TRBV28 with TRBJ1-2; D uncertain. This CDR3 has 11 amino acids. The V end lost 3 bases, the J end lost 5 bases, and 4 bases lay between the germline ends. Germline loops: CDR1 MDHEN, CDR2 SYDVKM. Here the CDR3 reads CASSFGYGYTF. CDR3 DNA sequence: TGTGCCAGCAGTTTTGGGTATGGCTACACCTTC.

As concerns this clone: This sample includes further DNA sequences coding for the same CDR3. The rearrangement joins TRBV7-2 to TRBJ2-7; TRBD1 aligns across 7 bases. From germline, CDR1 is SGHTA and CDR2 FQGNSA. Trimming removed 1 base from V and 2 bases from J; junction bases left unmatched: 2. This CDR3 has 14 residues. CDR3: CASSLGQGAYEQYF. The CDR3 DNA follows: TGTGCCAGCAGCTTAGGACAGGGTGCCTACGAGCAGTACTTC. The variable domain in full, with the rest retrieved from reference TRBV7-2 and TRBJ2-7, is GAGVSQSPSNKVTEKGKDVELRCDPISGHTALYWYRQSLGQGLEFLIYFQGNSAPDKSGLPSDRFSAERTGGSVSTLTIQRTQQEDSAVYLCASSLGQGAYEQYFGPGTRLTVT.

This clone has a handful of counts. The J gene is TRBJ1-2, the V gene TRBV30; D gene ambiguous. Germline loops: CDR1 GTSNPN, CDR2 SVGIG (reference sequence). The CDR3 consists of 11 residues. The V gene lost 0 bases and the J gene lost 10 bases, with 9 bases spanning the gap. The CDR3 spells CAWSVSAHYTF. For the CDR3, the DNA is TGTGCCTGGAGTGTAAGTGCCCACTACACCTTC.

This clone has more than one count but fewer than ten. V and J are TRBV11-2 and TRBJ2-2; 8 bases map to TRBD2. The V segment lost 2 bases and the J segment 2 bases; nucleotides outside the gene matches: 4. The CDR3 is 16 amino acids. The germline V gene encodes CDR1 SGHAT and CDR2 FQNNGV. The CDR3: CASSLYSGGNTGELFF. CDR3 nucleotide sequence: TGTGCCAGCAGCTTATACAGCGGGGGAAACACCGGGGAGCTGTTTTTT.

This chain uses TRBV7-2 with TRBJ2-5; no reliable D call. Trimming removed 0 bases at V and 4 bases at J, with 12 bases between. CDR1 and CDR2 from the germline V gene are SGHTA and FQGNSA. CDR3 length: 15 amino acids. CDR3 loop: CASSLAPTSGETQYF. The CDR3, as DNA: TGTGCCAGCAGCTTAGCGCCCACCTCTGGAGAGACCCAGTACTTC.

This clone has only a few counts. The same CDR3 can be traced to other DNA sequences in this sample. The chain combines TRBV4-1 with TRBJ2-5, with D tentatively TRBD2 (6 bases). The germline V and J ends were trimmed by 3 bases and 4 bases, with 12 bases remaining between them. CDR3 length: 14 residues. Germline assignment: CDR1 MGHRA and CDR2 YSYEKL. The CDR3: CASSQGGAGETQYF. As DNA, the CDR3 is TGCGCCAGCAGCCAGGGCGGGGCAGGAGAGACCCAGTACTTC.

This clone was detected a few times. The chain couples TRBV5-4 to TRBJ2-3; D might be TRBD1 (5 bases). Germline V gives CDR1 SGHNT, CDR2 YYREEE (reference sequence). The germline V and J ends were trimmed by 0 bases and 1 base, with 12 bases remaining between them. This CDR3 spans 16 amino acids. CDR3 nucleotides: TGTGCCAGCAGCTTGGTAGGGGAAGGTGGCACAGATACGCAGTATTTT. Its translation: CASSLVGEGGTDTQYF.

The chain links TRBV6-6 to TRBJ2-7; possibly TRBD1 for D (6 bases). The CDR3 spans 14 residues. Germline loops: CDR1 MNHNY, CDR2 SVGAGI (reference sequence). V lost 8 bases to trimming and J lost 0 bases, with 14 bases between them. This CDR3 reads CASRRGQRSYEQYF. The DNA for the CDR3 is TGTGCCAGCCGTCGGGGACAACGCTCCTACGAGCAGTACTTC.

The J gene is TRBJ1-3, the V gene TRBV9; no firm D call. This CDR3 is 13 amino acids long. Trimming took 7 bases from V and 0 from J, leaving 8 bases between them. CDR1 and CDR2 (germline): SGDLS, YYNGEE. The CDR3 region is CASGRDSGNTIYF. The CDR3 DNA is TGTGCCAGCGGGAGGGACTCTGGAAACACCATATATTTT. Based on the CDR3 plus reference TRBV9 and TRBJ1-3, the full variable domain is DSGVTQTPKHLITATGQRVTLRCSPRSGDLSVYWYQQSLDQGLQFLIQYYNGEERAKGNILERFSAQQFPDLHSELNLSSLELGDSALYFCASGRDSGNTIYFGEGSWLTVV.

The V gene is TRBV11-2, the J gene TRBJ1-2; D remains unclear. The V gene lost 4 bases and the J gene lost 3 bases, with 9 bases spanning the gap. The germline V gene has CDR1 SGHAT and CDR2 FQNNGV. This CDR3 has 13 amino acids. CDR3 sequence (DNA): TGTGCCAGCAGCTCACCGGTGCACTATGGCTACACCTTC. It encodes CASSSPVHYGYTF.

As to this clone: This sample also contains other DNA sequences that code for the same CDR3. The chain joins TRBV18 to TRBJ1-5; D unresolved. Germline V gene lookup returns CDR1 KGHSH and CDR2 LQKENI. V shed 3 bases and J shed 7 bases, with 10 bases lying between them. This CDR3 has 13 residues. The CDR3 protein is CASSPGEDQPQHF. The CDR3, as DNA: TGTGCCAGCTCACCTGGGGAAGACCAGCCCCAGCATTTT. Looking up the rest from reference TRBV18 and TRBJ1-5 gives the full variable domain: NAGVMQNPRHLVRRRGQEARLRCSPMKGHSHVYWYRQLPEEGLKFMVYLQKENIIDESGMPKERFSAEFPKEGPSILRIQQVVRGDSAAYFCASSPGEDQPQHFGDGTRLSIL.

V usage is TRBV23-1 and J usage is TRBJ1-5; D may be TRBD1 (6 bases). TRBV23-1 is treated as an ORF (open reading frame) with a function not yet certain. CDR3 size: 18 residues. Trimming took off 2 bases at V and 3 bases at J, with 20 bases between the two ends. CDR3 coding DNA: TGCGCCAGCAGTCAAAAGGAGGACAGACCAAATCTCAATCAGCCCCAGCATTTT. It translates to CASSQKEDRPNLNQPQHF.

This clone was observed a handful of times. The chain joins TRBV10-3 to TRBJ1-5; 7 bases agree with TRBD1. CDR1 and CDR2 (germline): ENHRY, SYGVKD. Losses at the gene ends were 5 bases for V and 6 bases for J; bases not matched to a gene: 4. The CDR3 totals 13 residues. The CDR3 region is CAISQGVTQPQHF. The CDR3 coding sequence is TGTGCCATCAGTCAGGGGGTAACTCAGCCCCAGCATTTT.

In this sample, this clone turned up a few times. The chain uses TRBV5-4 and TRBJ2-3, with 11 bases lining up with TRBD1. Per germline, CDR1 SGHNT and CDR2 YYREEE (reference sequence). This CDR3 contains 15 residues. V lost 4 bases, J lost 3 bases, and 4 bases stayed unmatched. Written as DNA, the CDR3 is TGTGCCAGCAGCAATAGGGACAGGGGGACAGATACGCAGTATTTT. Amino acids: CASSNRDRGTDTQYF.